This entry is about one TCR beta chain. The data derive from a study of blood T cell repertoires in COVID-19. For the study at large: Both acute and convalescent COVID-19 samples were obtained from the United States, Italy and Spain. Sample material is recorded as cDNA or gDNA derived from T cells, B-cell-depleted T cells, or PBMCs.

Original handling: Estimates of nucleated cell counts were drawn from the amplification of reference gene primers. TCRdb's copy holds only in-frame clones and misses some; the assay was immunoSEQ multiplex PCR. The DNA gave D and trimming, while V, J and clone size come from that table. This table holds roughly 100,000 clones, 75% to 85% found once. Germline CDR1 and CDR2: GTSNPN and SVGIG (reference sequence). With 0 bases removed from V and 7 bases from J, the gap between germline ends came to 10 bases. The CDR3 consists of 14 residues. The rearrangement links TRBV30 to TRBJ1-6; D remains ambiguous. Input material: peripheral blood. This TCR was sampled from a man older than 75 with COVID-19, enrolled during active disease. CDR3 sequence (DNA): TGTGCCTGGAGTGTAGGGAGGGAGAATTCACCCCTCCACTTT. Its translation is CAWSVGRENSPLHF.